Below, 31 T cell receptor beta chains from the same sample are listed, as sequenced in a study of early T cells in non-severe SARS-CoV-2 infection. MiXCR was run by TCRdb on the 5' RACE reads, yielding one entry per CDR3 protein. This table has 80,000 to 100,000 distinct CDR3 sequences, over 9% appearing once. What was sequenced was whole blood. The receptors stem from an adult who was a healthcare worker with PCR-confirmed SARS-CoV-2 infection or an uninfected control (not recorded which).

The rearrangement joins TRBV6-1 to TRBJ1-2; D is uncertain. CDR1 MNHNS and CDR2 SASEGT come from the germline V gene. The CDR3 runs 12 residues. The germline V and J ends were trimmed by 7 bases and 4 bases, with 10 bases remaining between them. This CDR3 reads CASNLKAYGYTF. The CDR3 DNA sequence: TGTGCCAGCAATTTAAAAGCCTATGGCTACACCTTC.

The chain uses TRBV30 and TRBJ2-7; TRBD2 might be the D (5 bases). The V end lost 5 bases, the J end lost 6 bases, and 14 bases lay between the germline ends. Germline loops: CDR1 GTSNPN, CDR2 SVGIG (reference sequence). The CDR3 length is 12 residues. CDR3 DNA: TGTGCCTGGGCCCGGGGTCTGTCCGAGCAGTACTTC. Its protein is CAWARGLSEQYF.

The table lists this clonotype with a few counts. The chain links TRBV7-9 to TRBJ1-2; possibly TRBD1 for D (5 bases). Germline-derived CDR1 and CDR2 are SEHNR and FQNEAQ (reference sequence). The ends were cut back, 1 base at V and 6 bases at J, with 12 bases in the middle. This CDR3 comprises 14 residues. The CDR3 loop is CASSLEGDLDGYTF. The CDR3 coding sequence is TGTGCCAGCAGCTTAGAAGGGGACCTTGATGGCTACACCTTC. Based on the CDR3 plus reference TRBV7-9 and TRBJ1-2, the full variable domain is DTGVSQNPRHKITKRGQNVTFRCDPISEHNRLYWYRQTLGQGPEFLTYFQNEAQLEKSRLLSDRFSAERPKGSFSTLEIQRTEQGDSAMYLCASSLEGDLDGYTFGSGTRLTVV.

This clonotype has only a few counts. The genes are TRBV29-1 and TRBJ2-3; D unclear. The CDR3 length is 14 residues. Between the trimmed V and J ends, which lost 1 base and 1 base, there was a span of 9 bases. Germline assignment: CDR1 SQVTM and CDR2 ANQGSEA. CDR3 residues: CSVEGVSGTDTQYF. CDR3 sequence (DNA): TGCAGCGTTGAAGGGGTCTCGGGCACAGATACGCAGTATTTT.

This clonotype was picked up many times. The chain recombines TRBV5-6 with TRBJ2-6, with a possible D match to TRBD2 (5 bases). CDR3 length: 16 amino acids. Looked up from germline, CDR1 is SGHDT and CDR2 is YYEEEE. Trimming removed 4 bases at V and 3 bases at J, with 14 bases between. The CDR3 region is CASSLPRGSGANVLTF. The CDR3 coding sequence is TGTGCCAGCAGCCTGCCCCGGGGAAGTGGGGCCAACGTCCTGACTTTC.

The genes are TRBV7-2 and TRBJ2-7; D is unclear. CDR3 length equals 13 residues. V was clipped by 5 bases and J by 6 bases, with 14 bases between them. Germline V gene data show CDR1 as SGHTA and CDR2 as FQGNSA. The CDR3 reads CASSQEFSPEQYF. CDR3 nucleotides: TGTGCCAGCAGCCAAGAGTTCAGCCCCGAGCAGTACTTC.

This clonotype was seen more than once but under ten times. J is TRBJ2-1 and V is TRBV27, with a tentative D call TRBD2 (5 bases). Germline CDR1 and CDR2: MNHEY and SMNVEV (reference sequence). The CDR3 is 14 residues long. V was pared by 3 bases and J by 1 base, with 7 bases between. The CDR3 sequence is CASSLDSSYNEQFF. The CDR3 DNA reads TGTGCCAGCAGTTTGGACTCTTCCTACAATGAGCAGTTCTTC.

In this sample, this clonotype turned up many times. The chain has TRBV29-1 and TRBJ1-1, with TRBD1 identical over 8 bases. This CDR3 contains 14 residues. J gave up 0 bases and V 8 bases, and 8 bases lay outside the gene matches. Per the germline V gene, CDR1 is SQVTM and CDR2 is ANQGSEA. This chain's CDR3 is CSSRTGTMNTEAFF. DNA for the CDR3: TGCAGCTCCCGGACAGGGACCATGAACACTGAAGCTTTCTTT.

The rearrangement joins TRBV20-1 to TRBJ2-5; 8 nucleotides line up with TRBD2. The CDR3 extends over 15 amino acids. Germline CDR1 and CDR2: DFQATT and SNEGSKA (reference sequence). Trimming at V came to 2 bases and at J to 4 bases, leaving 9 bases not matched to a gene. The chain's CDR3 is CSARFLAGLRETQYF. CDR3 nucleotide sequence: TGCAGTGCTAGATTCCTAGCGGGCCTCCGAGAGACCCAGTACTTC.

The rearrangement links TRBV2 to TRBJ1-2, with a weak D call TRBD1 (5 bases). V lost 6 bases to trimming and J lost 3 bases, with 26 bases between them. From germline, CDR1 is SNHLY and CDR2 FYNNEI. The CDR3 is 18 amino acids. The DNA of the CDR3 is TGTGCCAGCAGCCAAAAGCCAATTACTACAGGTGTGGACTATGGCTACACCTTC. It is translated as CASSQKPITTGVDYGYTF. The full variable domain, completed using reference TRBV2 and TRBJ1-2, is EPEVTQTPSHQVTQMGQEVILRCVPISNHLYFYWYRQILGQKVEFLVSFYNNEISEKSEIFDDQFSVERPDGSNFTLKIRSTKLEDSAMYFCASSQKPITTGVDYGYTFGSGTRLTVV.

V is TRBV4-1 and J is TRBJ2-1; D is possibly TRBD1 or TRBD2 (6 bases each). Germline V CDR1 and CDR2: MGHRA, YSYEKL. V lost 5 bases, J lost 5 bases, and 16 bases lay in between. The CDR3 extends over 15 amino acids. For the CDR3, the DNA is TGCGCCAGCAGCGTAGCCCGGGGGCCGGACAATGAGCAGTTCTTC. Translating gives CASSVARGPDNEQFF.

CDR3 loop: CASSQGPQDGLSGAFF. CDR3 nucleotide sequence: TGTGCCAGCAGCCAGGGGCCCCAGGACGGTCTCTCGGGAGCTTTCTTT. This chain links TRBV7-9 with TRBJ1-1; a weak D match, TRBD1 (6 bases). Germline loops: CDR1 SEHNR, CDR2 FQNEAQ (reference sequence). V was pared by 5 bases and J by 10 bases, with 26 bases between. CDR3 size: 16 residues.

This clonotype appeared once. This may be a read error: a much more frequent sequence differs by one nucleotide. The DNA of the CDR3 is TGTGCCAGCAGCTTATTGGTGGTAGCCACAGATACGCAGTATTTT. Its translation is CASSLLVVATDTQYF. The chain links TRBV7-2 to TRBJ2-3; D gene uncertain. Trimming shortened V by 2 bases and J by 2 bases, and 11 bases separated the two germline ends. The CDR3 loop spans 15 amino acids. The germline V gene encodes CDR1 SGHTA and CDR2 FQGNSA. The full variable domain, with the rest looked up from reference TRBV7-2 and TRBJ2-3, is GAGVSQSPSNKVTEKGKDVELRCDPISGHTALYWYRQSLGQGLEFLIYFQGNSAPDKSGLPSDRFSAERTGGSVSTLTIQRTQQEDSAVYLCASSLLVVATDTQYFGPGTRLTVL.

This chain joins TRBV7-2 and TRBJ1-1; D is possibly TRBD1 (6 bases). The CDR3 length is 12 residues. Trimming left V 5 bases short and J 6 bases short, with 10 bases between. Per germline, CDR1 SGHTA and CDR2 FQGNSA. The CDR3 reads CASSDRGPEAFF. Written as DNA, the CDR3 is TGTGCCAGCAGCGATCGGGGGCCTGAAGCTTTCTTT.

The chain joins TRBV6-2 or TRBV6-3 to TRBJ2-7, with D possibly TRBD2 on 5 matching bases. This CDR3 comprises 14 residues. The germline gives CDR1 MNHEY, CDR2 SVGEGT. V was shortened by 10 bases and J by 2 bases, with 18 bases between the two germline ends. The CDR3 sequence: CAISKTGNTYEQYF. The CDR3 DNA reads TGTGCCATCTCGAAAACGGGAAATACCTACGAGCAGTACTTC.

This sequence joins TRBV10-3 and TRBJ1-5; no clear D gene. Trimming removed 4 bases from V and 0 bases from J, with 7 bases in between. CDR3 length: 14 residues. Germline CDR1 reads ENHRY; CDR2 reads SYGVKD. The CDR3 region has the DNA TGTGCCATCAGTGGAGGGTTTAGCAATCAGCCCCAGCATTTT. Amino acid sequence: CAISGGFSNQPQHF.

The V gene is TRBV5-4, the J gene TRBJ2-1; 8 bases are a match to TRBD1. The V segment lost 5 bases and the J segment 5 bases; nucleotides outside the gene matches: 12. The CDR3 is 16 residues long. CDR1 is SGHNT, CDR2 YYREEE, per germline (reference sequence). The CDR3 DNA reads TGTGCCAGCAGTCGAACAGGGGGGACCTATAACAATGAGCAGTTCTTC. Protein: CASSRTGGTYNNEQFF.

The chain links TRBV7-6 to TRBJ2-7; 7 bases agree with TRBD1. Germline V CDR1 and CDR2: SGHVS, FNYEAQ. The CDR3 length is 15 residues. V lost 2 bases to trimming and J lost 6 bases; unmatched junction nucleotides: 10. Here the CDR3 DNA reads TGTGCCAGCAGCTTATCTCAGGGGGAACGGGCCGAGCAGTACTTC. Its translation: CASSLSQGERAEQYF. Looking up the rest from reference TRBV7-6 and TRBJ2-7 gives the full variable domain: GAGVSQSPRYKVTKRGQDVALRCDPISGHVSLYWYRQALGQGPEFLTYFNYEAQQDKSGLPNDRFSAERPEGSISTLTIQRTEQRDSAMYRCASSLSQGERAEQYFGPGTRLTVT.

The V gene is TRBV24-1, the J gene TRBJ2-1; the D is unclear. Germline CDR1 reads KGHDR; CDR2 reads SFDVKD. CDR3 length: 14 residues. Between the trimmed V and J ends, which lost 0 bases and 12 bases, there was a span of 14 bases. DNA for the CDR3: TGTGCCACCAGTGATTTGGGCAGGCTCACGGGGCAGTTCTTC. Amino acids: CATSDLGRLTGQFF.

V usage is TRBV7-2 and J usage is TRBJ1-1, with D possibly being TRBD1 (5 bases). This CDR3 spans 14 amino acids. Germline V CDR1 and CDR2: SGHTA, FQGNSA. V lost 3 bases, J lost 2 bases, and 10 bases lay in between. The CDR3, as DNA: TGTGCCAGCAGCTTGATGGGGACTAACACTGAAGCTTTCTTT. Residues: CASSLMGTNTEAFF. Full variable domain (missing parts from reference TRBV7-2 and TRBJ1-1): GAGVSQSPSNKVTEKGKDVELRCDPISGHTALYWYRQSLGQGLEFLIYFQGNSAPDKSGLPSDRFSAERTGGSVSTLTIQRTQQEDSAVYLCASSLMGTNTEAFFGQGTRLTVV.

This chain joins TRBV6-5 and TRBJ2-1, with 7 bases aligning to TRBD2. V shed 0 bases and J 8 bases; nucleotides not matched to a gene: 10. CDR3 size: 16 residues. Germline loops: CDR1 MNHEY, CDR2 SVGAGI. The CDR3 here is CASSYSIGLETDEQFF. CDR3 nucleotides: TGTGCCAGCAGTTACTCGATCGGACTAGAGACGGATGAGCAGTTCTTC.

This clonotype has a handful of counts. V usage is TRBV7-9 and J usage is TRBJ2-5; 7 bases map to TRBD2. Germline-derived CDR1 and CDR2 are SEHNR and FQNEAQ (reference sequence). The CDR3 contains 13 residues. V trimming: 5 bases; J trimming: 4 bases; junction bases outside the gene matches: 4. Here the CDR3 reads CASSPGRAETQYF. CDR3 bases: TGTGCCAGCAGCCCTGGGAGGGCAGAGACCCAGTACTTC.

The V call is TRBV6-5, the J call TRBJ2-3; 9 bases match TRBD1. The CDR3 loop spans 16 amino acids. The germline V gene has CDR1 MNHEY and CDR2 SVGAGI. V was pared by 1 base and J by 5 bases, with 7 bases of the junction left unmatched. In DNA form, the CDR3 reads TGTGCCAGCAGTTACTATCAGGGGACAGGGCAAGATACGCAGTATTTT. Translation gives CASSYYQGTGQDTQYF.

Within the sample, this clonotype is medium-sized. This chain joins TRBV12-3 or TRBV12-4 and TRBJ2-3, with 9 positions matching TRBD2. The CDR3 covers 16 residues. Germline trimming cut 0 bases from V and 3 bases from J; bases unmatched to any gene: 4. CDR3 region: CASSLAAGGPTDTQYF. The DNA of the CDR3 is TGTGCCAGCAGTTTAGCGGCGGGAGGGCCTACAGATACGCAGTATTTT.

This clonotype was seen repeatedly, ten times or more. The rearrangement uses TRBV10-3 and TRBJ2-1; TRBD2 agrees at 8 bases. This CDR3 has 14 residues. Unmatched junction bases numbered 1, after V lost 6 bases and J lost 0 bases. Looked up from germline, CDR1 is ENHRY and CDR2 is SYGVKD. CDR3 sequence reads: CAIRSGSSYNEQFF. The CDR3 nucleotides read TGTGCCATCAGGAGCGGGAGCTCCTACAATGAGCAGTTCTTC.

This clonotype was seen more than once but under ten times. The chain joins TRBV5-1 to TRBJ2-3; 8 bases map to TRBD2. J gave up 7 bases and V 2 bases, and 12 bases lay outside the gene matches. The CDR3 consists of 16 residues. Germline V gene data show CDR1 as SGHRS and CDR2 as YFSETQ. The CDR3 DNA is TGCGCCAGCAGCTTCCTAGCGGGTGAAGGATCATATACGCAGTATTTT. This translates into CASSFLAGEGSYTQYF.

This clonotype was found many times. In DNA, the CDR3 is TGTGCCAGCAGCCGGGCGGGAGTAACAGATACGCAGTATTTT. Translating gives CASSRAGVTDTQYF. The rearrangement joins TRBV5-4 to TRBJ2-3, with 7 bases lining up with TRBD2. The CDR3 sequence is 14 residues long. The germline CDR1 and CDR2 sequences are SGHNT and YYREEE (reference sequence). The V gene end was trimmed by 4 bases and the J gene end by 3 bases; junction bases not matched to a gene: 5.

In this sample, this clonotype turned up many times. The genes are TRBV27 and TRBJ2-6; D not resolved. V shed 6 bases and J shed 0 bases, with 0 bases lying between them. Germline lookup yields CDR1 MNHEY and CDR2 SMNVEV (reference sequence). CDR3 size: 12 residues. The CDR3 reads CASSSGANVLTF. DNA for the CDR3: TGTGCCAGCAGCTCTGGGGCCAACGTCCTGACTTTC.

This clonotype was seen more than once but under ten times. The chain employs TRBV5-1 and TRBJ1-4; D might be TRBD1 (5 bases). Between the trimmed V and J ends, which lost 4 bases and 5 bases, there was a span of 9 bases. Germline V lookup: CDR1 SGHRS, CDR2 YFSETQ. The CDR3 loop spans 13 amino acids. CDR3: CASSLGRNEKLFF. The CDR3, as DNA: TGCGCCAGCAGCCTGGGACGGAATGAAAAACTGTTTTTT.

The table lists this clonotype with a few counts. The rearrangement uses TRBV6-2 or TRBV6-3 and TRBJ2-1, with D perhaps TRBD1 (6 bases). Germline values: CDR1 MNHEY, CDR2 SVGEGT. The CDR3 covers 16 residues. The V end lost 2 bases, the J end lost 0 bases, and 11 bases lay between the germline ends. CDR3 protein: CASSYAGVRSYNEQFF. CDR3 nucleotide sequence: TGTGCCAGCAGTTACGCAGGGGTCCGCTCCTACAATGAGCAGTTCTTC.

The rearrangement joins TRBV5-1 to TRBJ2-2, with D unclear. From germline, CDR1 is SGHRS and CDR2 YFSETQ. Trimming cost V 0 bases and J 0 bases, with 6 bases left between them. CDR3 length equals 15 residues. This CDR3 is CASSLGAPNTGELFF. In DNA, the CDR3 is TGCGCCAGCAGCTTGGGAGCCCCGAACACCGGGGAGCTGTTTTTT.